The 7 T cell receptor beta chains below all came from one sample that was sequenced in a study of T-cell reconstitution after alpha-beta-depleted transplantation in children. Unique molecular identifiers were incorporated when the TCRbeta library was constructed. TCRdb processed the PCR reads anew with MiXCR; each CDR3 protein has one entry. The sample comprises roughly 7,900 distinct CDR3 sequences, approximately 11% of which are singletons, and roughly 50% rests with the top ten. Sequenced here: PBMCs, mostly from graft donor cells, sampled 60 days after TCRalphabeta/CD19-depleted stem cell transplant. Receptors were obtained from a patient younger than 10 who had a stem cell transplant for inherited bone marrow failure, so the T cells may come from the graft donor.

This clonotype occurred many times. CDR3 loop: CASSFTGGATGELFF. The CDR3 DNA follows: TGCGCCAGCAGTTTTACAGGGGGTGCCACCGGGGAGCTGTTTTTT. The rearrangement uses TRBV5-1 and TRBJ2-2; 8 nucleotides align to TRBD1. Trimming took 5 bases from V and 4 from J; bases not matched to a gene: 7. There are 15 residues in the CDR3. Germline CDR1 and CDR2: SGHRS and YFSETQ.

The table lists this clonotype with many counts. The rearrangement links TRBV7-2 to TRBJ2-7, with TRBD2 matching over 10 bases. After removal of 2 bases from V and 9 bases from J, the junction contained 1 base not matched to a gene. Germline V CDR1 and CDR2: SGHTA, FQGNSA. This CDR3 comprises 12 residues. CDR3 protein: CASSLPSGRQYF. The CDR3 coding sequence is TGTGCCAGCAGCTTACCTAGCGGGAGGCAGTACTTC.

This clonotype was recorded many times. V and J are TRBV19 and TRBJ2-2, with no clear D. This CDR3 is built from 13 residues. Germline values: CDR1 LNHDA, CDR2 SQIVND (reference sequence). V was pared by 1 base and J by 3 bases, with 3 bases between. CDR3 DNA: TGTGCCAGTAGTATAGCAGACACCGGGGAGCTGTTTTTT. Translated: CASSIADTGELFF.

The V gene is TRBV7-8, the J gene TRBJ1-4; no firm D call. Germline CDR1 SGHVS, CDR2 FQNEAQ. The CDR3 runs 16 residues. The V gene lost 1 base and the J gene lost 0 bases, with 9 bases spanning the gap. Here the CDR3 DNA reads TGTGCCAGCAGCTTAGGGCCAGTACCAACTAATGAAAAACTGTTTTTT. Translation: CASSLGPVPTNEKLFF.

CDR3 DNA sequence: TGTGCCAGCAGCGGCCGAGGGCCCCGGGATCAGCCCCAGCATTTT. Amino acid sequence: CASSGRGPRDQPQHF. The V and J genes are TRBV7-9 and TRBJ1-5; D not certain. The CDR3 has 15 amino acids. V was shortened by 5 bases and J by 5 bases, with 16 bases between the two germline ends. Germline values: CDR1 SEHNR, CDR2 FQNEAQ (reference sequence).

This clonotype was observed at least ten times. The rearrangement links TRBV6-2 or TRBV6-3 to TRBJ2-2; the D is unclear. The V gene's germline CDR1 is MNHEY and CDR2 SVGEGT. The length of the CDR3 is 11 residues. The V end lost 10 bases, the J end lost 0 bases, and 3 bases lay between the germline ends. CDR3 protein: CAISNTGELFF. The CDR3 region has the DNA TGTGCCATTTCGAACACCGGGGAGCTGTTTTTT.

This clonotype was observed many times. A single base separates this from a much larger clone, so it may be a read error. The genes are TRBV7-2 and TRBJ2-3, with D unclear. The germline V gene encodes CDR1 SGHTA and CDR2 FQGNSA. The CDR3 runs to 13 residues. Trimming took 3 bases from V and 0 from J, leaving 4 bases between them. The CDR3 loop is CASSFGSTDTQYF. CDR3 sequence (DNA): TGTGCCAGCAGCTTCGGGAGCACAGATACGCAGTATTTT.